This TCR beta chain was documented in a study of blood T cell repertoires in COVID-19. About the research overall: Samples came from the United States, Italy and Spain, spanning acute and convalescent COVID-19. PBMCs, B-cell-depleted T cells, or T cells provided the cDNA or gDNA that made up the material.

In germline, CDR1 is SEHNR, CDR2 FQNEAQ (reference sequence). The CDR3 is made up of 15 amino acids. The V and J ends lost 3 bases and 8 bases, in that order; junction bases with no gene match: 7. Methods used by the authors: Estimation of nucleated cell counts relied on the amplification of reference gene primers. Generated by immunoSEQ multiplex PCR, the TCRdb table keeps only in-frame clones and is missing some. Clone size and the V and J calls come from that table; the DNA yielded D and trimming. This sample has under 300,000 clones, with about nine tenths found just once. The TCR comes from a man younger than 45 who had recovered from COVID-19. Sequenced input: peripheral blood. The chain recombines TRBV7-9 with TRBJ2-1; 10 bases match TRBD1. Written as DNA, the CDR3 is TGTGCCAGCAGCTTCGGACAGGGGGGGTATTATGAGCAGTTCTTC. Encoded protein: CASSFGQGGYYEQFF.